This T cell receptor (beta chain) was identified during a study of blood T cell repertoires in COVID-19. Participants' own reports of clinical history determined their cohort assignment. In germline, CDR1 is LNHDA, CDR2 SQIVND (reference sequence). V trimming: 2 bases; J trimming: 4 bases; junction bases outside the gene matches: 11. The CDR3 is 17 residues long. Per the original data handling: Using reference gene primer amplification, nucleated cell counts were estimated. Generated by immunoSEQ multiplex PCR, the TCRdb table keeps only in-frame clones and is missing some. V and J calls and clone size are as listed in that table; D and trimming were resolved from the DNA. The table has 150,000 to 200,000 clones, 79% seen once.

The sequenced material came from PBMCs or T cells enriched from blood (not recorded which). The chain combines TRBV19 with TRBJ1-5; 7 bases are shared with TRBD1. The clonotype originates from a woman between 65 and 79 years old in a cohort exposed to, infected with or recovered from COVID-19 (not recorded which). In DNA form, the CDR3 reads TGTGCCAGTAGTATAAGCAGAGGGACAGCCTATAATCAGCCCCAGCATTTT. Its protein product is CASSISRGTAYNQPQHF. Full variable domain (outside the CDR3, taken from reference TRBV19 and TRBJ1-5): DGGITQSPKYLFRKEGQNVTLSCEQNLNHDAMYWYRQDPGQGLRLIYYSQIVNDFQKGDIAEGYSVSREKKESFPLTVTSAQKNPTAFYLCASSISRGTAYNQPQHFGDGTRLSIL.